This T cell receptor (beta chain) was found in a study of T cells expressing NK-cell markers. Study background: Underlying the TCR beta repertoires were sorted CD3+CD56+NKG2C+, CD3+CD56+NKG2C- and CD3+CD56-NKG2C+ T cells. Seropositivity for HCMV was found in seven of the eight sequenced donors, with one seronegative. Study-level results: Unclear, still, was the HCMV specificity of the expanded NKG2C+ T cell clones.

The CDR3 is made up of 13 amino acids. Concerning this clonotype: Its antigen is undetermined.

Reanalyzing the 5' RACE reads, TCRdb keeps one entry per CDR3 protein, without DNA. This table holds 400,000 to 500,000 distinct CDR3 sequences. Specimen: blood T cells: a sorted CD56 or NKG2C T cell subset, CD4+ or CD8+ T cells, or bulk PBMC T cells (not recorded which). This sequence originates from a woman aged 18-69 years in good health. The chain links TRBV12-3 or TRBV12-4 to TRBJ1-3. The CDR3 region is CASTPPDGNTIYF.